This T cell receptor beta chain was profiled in a study of blood T cell repertoires in COVID-19. Per the original methods: Nucleated cell counts were estimated from reference gene primer amplification. The data were produced by immunoSEQ multiplex PCR, yet TCRdb's version contains in-frame clones alone and is incomplete. D and trimming come from the DNA, and the V and J calls and clone size come from that table. This sample has 250,000 to 350,000 clones, with 75% to 90% found just once. Unmatched junction bases numbered 4, after V lost 5 bases and J lost 4 bases. The CDR3 spans 15 residues. Per germline, CDR1 MNHEY and CDR2 SVGAGI. Cohorts were assigned according to the clinical history that participants reported. The recovered donors of Cohort 3 showed two negative PCRs, clearance, or symptom resolution.

The specimen was PBMCs or T cells enriched from blood (not recorded which). V usage is TRBV6-5 and J usage is TRBJ2-6, with 8 nucleotides matching TRBD2. The source of this sequence is a woman in her 50s who had recovered from COVID-19. The DNA of the CDR3 is TGTGCCAGCAGTCTTAGCGGGATCGGGGCCAACGTCCTGACTTTC. This encodes CASSLSGIGANVLTF.